This TCR beta chain stems from a study of OX40 agonist ivuxolimab in advanced cancers. Points from the study as a whole: More expanded clones were seen, on average, in CD8+ T cells than in CD4+.

CDR1 and CDR2 (germline): MGHDK, SYGVNS. V shed 6 bases and J shed 4 bases, with 13 bases lying between them. The CDR3 sequence is 13 residues long. Regarding this clone: Its cognate antigen is unknown.

Libraries were prepared by immunoSEQ multiplex PCR; TCRdb keeps only in-frame clonotypes and omits some of them. This table has 69,000 or so clones, about 91% appearing once. This TCR came from an adult with an advanced solid tumor such as melanoma, head and neck, liver or kidney cancer. Sequences were derived from CD4+ or CD8+ T cells sorted from blood, sampled in a trial of the OX40 agonist ivuxolimab. This chain joins TRBV25-1 and TRBJ2-7; the D call may be TRBD1 or TRBD2 (5 bases each). CDR3 sequence (DNA): TGTGCCAGCAGCGAGGGGCCCGTATACGAGCAGTACTTC. It translates to CASSEGPVYEQYF.